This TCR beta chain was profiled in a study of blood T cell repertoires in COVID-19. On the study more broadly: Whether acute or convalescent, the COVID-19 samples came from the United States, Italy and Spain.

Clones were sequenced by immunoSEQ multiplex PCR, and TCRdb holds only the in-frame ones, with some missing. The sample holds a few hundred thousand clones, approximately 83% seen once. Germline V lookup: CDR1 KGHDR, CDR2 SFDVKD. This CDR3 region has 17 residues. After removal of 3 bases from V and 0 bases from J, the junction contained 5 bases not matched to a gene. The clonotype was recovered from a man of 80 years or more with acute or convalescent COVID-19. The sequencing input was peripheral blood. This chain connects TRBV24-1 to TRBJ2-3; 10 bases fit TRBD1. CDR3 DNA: TGTGCCACCAGTGATCCTGGGACAGGGGTTAGCACAGATACGCAGTATTTT. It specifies CATSDPGTGVSTDTQYF.